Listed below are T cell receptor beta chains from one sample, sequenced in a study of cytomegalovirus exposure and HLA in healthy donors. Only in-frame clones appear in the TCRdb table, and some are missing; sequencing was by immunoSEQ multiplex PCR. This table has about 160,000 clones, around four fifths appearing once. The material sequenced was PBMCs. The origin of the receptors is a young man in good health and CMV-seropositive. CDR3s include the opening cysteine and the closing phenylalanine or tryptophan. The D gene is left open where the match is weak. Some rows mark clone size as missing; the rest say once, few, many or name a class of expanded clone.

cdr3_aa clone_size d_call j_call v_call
CASSLGPGRETQYF . . TRBJ2-5 TRBV11-2
CASSAQAGANVLTF . . TRBJ2-6 TRBV2
CASSLGQGFFGYTF once . TRBJ1-2 TRBV5-1
CASSPLIYRENYGYTF . . TRBJ1-2 TRBV7-9
CASSALNPADEQFF . . TRBJ2-1 TRBV7-2
CASSPRQGAWTEAFF . TRBD1 TRBJ1-1 TRBV4-2
CASSLTVAVDEQYF . . TRBJ2-7 TRBV19
CASSQESIGDEQFF . . TRBJ2-1 TRBV4-1
CSVAGITQSGAMAKNIQYF . . TRBJ2-4 TRBV29-1
CASSLGGSEQFF . . TRBJ2-1 TRBV5-6
CASGDGGLNTEAFF . . TRBJ1-1 TRBV2
CASSDLEPSMLTSTDTQYF . . TRBJ2-3 TRBV10-1
CASSLGNGGASNNEQFF . . TRBJ2-1 TRBV7-9
CASSFAGGTEAFF . TRBD1 TRBJ1-1 TRBV7-6
CASSPYPSETYEQYF . . TRBJ2-7 TRBV7-3
CASSLLGGYQETQYF . TRBD2 TRBJ2-5 TRBV7-9